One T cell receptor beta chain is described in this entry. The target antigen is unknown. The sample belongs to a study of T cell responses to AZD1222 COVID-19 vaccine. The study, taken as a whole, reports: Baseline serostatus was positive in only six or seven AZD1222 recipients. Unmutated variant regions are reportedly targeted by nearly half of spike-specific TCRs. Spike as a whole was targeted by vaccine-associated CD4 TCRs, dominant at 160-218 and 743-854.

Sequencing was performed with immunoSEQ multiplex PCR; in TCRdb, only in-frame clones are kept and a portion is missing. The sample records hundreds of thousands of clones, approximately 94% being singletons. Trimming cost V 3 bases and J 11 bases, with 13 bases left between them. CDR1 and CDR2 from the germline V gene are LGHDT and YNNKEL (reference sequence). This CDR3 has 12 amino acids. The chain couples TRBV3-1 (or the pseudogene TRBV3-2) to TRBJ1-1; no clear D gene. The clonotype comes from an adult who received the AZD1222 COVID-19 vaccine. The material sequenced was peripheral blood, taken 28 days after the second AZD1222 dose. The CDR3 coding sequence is TGTGCCAGCAGCCAGAGTGCCGCGGGGGCTTTCTTT. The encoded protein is CASSQSAAGAFF.